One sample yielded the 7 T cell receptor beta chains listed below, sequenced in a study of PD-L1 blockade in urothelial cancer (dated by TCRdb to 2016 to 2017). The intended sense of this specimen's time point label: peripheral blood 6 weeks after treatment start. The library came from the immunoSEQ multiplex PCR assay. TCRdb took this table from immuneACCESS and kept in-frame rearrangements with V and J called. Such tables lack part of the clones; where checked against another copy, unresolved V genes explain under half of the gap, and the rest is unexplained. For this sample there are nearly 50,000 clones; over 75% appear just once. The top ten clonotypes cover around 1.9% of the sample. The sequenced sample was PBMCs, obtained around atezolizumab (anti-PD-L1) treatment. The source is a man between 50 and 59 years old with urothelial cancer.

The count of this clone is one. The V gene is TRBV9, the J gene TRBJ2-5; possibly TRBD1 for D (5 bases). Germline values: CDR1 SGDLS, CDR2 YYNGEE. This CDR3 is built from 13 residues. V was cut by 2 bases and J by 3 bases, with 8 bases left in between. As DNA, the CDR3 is TGTGCCAGCAGCGTCAGCAGGGAAGAGACCCAGTACTTC. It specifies CASSVSREETQYF.

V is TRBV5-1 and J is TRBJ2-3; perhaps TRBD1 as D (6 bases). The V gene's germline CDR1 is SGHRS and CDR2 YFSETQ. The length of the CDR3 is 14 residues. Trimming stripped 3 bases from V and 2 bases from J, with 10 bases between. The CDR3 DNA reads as TGCGCCAGCAGCTGGGGGCCCGTCACAGATACGCAGTATTTT. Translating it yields CASSWGPVTDTQYF.

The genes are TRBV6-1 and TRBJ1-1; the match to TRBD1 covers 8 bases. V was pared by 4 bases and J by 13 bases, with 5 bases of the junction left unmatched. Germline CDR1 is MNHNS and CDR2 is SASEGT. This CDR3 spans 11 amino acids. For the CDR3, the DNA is TGTGCCAGCAGTGTATCCGGGACAGGTTTCTTT. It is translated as CASSVSGTGFF.

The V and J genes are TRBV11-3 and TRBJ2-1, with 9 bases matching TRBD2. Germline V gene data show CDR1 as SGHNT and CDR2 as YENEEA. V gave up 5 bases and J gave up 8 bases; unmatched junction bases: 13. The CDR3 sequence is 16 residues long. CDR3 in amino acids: CASSPGNSGGLDEQFF. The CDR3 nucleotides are TGTGCCAGCAGCCCGGGGAATAGCGGGGGTCTAGATGAGCAGTTCTTC.

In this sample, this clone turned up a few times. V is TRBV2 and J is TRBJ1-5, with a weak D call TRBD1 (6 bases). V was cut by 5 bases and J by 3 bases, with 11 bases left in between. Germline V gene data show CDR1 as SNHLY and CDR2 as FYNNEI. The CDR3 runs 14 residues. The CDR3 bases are TGTGCCAGCAGTCTGGACAGAAACAATCAGCCCCAGCATTTT. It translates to CASSLDRNNQPQHF.

The CDR3 sequence: CSVGQSTYEQYF. The CDR3 region has the DNA TGCAGCGTTGGTCAGTCAACCTACGAGCAGTACTTC. V gene TRBV29-1 combines with J gene TRBJ2-7; D gene uncertain. Germline lookup yields CDR1 SQVTM and CDR2 ANQGSEA. V lost 4 bases and J 2 bases, leaving 9 bases between the germline ends. The CDR3 runs 12 residues.

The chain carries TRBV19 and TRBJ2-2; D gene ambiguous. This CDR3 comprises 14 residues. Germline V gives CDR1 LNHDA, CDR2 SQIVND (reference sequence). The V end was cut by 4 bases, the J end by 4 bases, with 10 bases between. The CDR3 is CASSTRAATGELFF. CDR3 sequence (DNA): TGTGCCAGTAGTACAAGAGCCGCCACCGGGGAGCTGTTTTTT.